A single sample gave rise to the 22 T cell receptor beta chains below, sequenced in a study of blood T cell repertoires in COVID-19. Only in-frame clones appear in the TCRdb table, and some are missing; sequencing was by immunoSEQ multiplex PCR. The table has approximately 230,000 clones, 86% seen once. The sequenced sample was peripheral blood. The receptors stem from a man aged 25-45 years who had recovered from COVID-19.

This rearrangement joins TRBV3-1 (or the pseudogene TRBV3-2) to TRBJ2-7; possibly TRBD2 for D (5 bases). The CDR3 length is 16 residues. V dropped 3 bases and J dropped 0 bases, with 15 bases sitting between them. The germline V gene has CDR1 LGHDT and CDR2 YNNKEL (reference sequence). The CDR3 region has the DNA TGTGCCAGCAGCCAGGGCCCCGGGGTTAGCTCCTACGAGCAGTACTTC. This gives the protein CASSQGPGVSSYEQYF.

The V call is TRBV6-5, the J call TRBJ2-2; TRBD2 matches 9 bases. V trimming: 2 bases; J trimming: 5 bases; junction bases outside the gene matches: 6. The CDR3 spans 16 residues. Germline CDR1 reads MNHEY; CDR2 reads SVGAGI. CDR3 in amino acids: CASSYEASGETGELFF. CDR3 DNA sequence: TGTGCCAGCAGTTACGAGGCTAGCGGGGAAACCGGGGAGCTGTTTTTT.

The genes are TRBV5-6 and TRBJ2-3; 7 bases agree with TRBD2. Germline-derived CDR1 and CDR2 are SGHDT and YYEEEE. V gave up 0 bases and J gave up 6 bases; unmatched junction bases: 4. The CDR3 runs 14 residues. The CDR3 here is CASSLEGGGDTQYF. The CDR3 DNA reads as TGTGCCAGCAGCTTGGAAGGCGGGGGTGATACGCAGTATTTT.

The CDR3 here is CASSPRDRGAGANVLTF. CDR3 DNA: TGTGCCAGTAGTCCGAGGGACAGGGGAGCTGGGGCCAACGTCCTGACTTTC. The chain couples TRBV19 to TRBJ2-6; 10 bases are shared with TRBD1. Germline CDR1 LNHDA, CDR2 SQIVND (reference sequence). Germline trimming cut 5 bases from V and 2 bases from J; bases unmatched to any gene: 6. This CDR3 spans 17 amino acids. The full variable domain, its missing parts supplied by reference TRBV19 and TRBJ2-6, is DGGITQSPKYLFRKEGQNVTLSCEQNLNHDAMYWYRQDPGQGLRLIYYSQIVNDFQKGDIAEGYSVSREKKESFPLTVTSAQKNPTAFYLCASSPRDRGAGANVLTFGAGSRLTVL.

A few counts support this clone. This chain uses TRBV27 with TRBJ1-5; no definite D call. The V and J ends lost 0 bases and 0 bases respectively, with 6 bases between them. The CDR3 runs 15 residues. Germline values: CDR1 MNHEY, CDR2 SMNVEV (reference sequence). The CDR3 is CASSLSRYSNQPQHF. The CDR3 nucleotides are TGTGCCAGCAGTTTATCCAGATATAGCAATCAGCCCCAGCATTTT.

The V gene is TRBV25-1, the J gene TRBJ1-5, with TRBD1 identical over 7 bases. The CDR3 totals 15 residues. CDR1 is MGHDK, CDR2 SYGVNS, per germline. J gave up 1 base and V 5 bases, and 5 bases lay outside the gene matches. CDR3 residues: CASSLSGGSNQPQHF. CDR3 bases: TGTGCCAGCAGTTTGTCAGGGGGAAGCAATCAGCCCCAGCATTTT.

V usage is TRBV11-2 and J usage is TRBJ2-2, with 8 bases lining up with TRBD1. CDR3 length: 15 amino acids. The germline CDR1 and CDR2 sequences are SGHAT and FQNNGV. V gave up 1 base and J gave up 6 bases; unmatched junction bases: 4. CDR3 amino acids: CASSLVQGAAGELFF. The CDR3 DNA sequence: TGTGCCAGCAGCTTAGTTCAGGGGGCTGCCGGGGAGCTGTTTTTT. Filled out from reference TRBV11-2 and TRBJ2-2, the complete variable domain reads EAGVAQSPRYKIIEKRQSVAFWCNPISGHATLYWYQQILGQGPKLLIQFQNNGVVDDSQLPKDRFSAERLKGVDSTLKIQPAKLEDSAVYLCASSLVQGAAGELFFGEGSRLTVL.

The chain employs TRBV5-6 and TRBJ1-1; D is perhaps TRBD1 (5 bases). CDR3 length: 15 residues. In germline, CDR1 is SGHDT, CDR2 YYEEEE. V shed 0 bases and J shed 7 bases, with 16 bases lying between them. CDR3 in DNA: TGTGCCAGCAGCTTGGCCGCGGGGGGATTGGGTGAAGCTTTCTTT. It codes for CASSLAAGGLGEAFF.

The rearrangement joins TRBV10-2 to TRBJ1-5; D might be TRBD1 (5 bases). The germline CDR1 and CDR2 sequences are WSHSY and SAAADI. The CDR3 sequence is 13 residues long. The germline V and J ends were trimmed by 8 bases and 6 bases, with 14 bases remaining between them. CDR3 residues: CASPLMGLQPQHF. In nucleotides, the CDR3 is TGCGCCAGCCCCCTCATGGGGCTTCAGCCCCAGCATTTT.

The genes are TRBV4-1 and TRBJ2-1, with 7 bases that match TRBD1. The J segment lost 4 bases and the V segment lost 2 bases, leaving 11 bases of the junction unmatched. This CDR3 comprises 17 residues. Germline V gene data show CDR1 as MGHRA and CDR2 as YSYEKL. The CDR3 loop reads CASSQPRGNGEYNEQFF. The CDR3 DNA reads TGCGCCAGCAGCCAACCCAGGGGGAACGGGGAGTACAATGAGCAGTTCTTC.

This clone was detected only once. The V call is TRBV30, the J call TRBJ1-2; a weak D match, TRBD1 (6 bases). Looked up from germline, CDR1 is GTSNPN and CDR2 is SVGIG (reference sequence). The CDR3 contains 12 residues. With 2 bases removed from V and 4 bases from J, the gap between germline ends came to 8 bases. The CDR3, as DNA: TGTGCCTGGAGTACAGGGTTCTATGGCTACACCTTC. The encoded protein is CAWSTGFYGYTF.

V and J are TRBV29-1 and TRBJ2-1; D uncertain. Trimming removed 7 bases at V and 6 bases at J, with 16 bases between. Germline V lookup: CDR1 SQVTM, CDR2 ANQGSEA. This CDR3 contains 13 residues. The DNA for the CDR3 is TGCAGCGCCTACGTAGGAGTGTCCAATGAGCAGTTCTTC. Protein sequence: CSAYVGVSNEQFF.

This rearrangement joins TRBV7-8 to TRBJ2-3; 12 bases line up with TRBD2. The V gene's germline CDR1 is SGHVS and CDR2 FQNEAQ. V shed 5 bases and J 4 bases; nucleotides not matched to a gene: 7. The CDR3 consists of 16 residues. The CDR3 loop reads CASSVSSGGVADTQYF. CDR3 sequence (DNA): TGTGCCAGCAGCGTTTCTAGCGGGGGGGTCGCAGATACGCAGTATTTT.

Only one count was recorded for this clone. V gene TRBV14 combines with J gene TRBJ1-2, with 8 bases identical to TRBD1. Germline trimming cut 0 bases from V and 6 bases from J; bases unmatched to any gene: 9. Germline values: CDR1 SGHDN, CDR2 FVKESK. The CDR3 is made up of 16 amino acids. The CDR3 loop reads CASSQDLLTGANGYTF. The CDR3 DNA is TGTGCCAGCAGCCAAGATCTTCTGACAGGGGCCAATGGCTACACCTTC.

The chain carries TRBV27 and TRBJ2-3; 7 bases agree with TRBD1. Germline-derived CDR1 and CDR2 are MNHEY and SMNVEV (reference sequence). V was clipped by 6 bases and J by 5 bases; unmatched bases: 5. CDR3 length: 13 residues. The CDR3 nucleotides read TGTGCCAGCAGGACAGGGATGGTAGATACGCAGTATTTT. It codes for CASRTGMVDTQYF.

This chain connects TRBV7-6 to TRBJ1-6; 9 bases fit TRBD1. This CDR3 is built from 18 residues. Trimming removed 5 bases from V and 1 base from J; junction bases left unmatched: 9. Looked up from germline, CDR1 is SGHVS and CDR2 is FNYEAQ. The CDR3 loop is CASSGDRDEGSYNSPLHF. As DNA, the CDR3 is TGTGCCAGCAGCGGGGACAGGGACGAGGGATCCTATAATTCACCCCTCCACTTT.

The chain's CDR3 is CSVENGQEQYF. CDR3 nucleotide sequence: TGCAGCGTCGAGAATGGACAGGAGCAGTACTTC. V usage is TRBV29-1 and J usage is TRBJ2-7; TRBD1 is a possible D gene (6 bases). The CDR3 covers 11 residues. V lost 6 bases and J 7 bases, leaving 13 bases between the germline ends. Per germline, CDR1 SQVTM and CDR2 ANQGSEA.

This sequence joins TRBV25-1 and TRBJ1-2; maybe TRBD1 (5 bases). The CDR3 loop spans 16 amino acids. Trimming removed 6 bases from V and 5 bases from J, with 22 bases in between. Germline values: CDR1 MGHDK, CDR2 SYGVNS. This CDR3 reads CASSWPRGETHYGYTF. For the CDR3, the DNA is TGTGCCAGCAGCTGGCCGCGGGGGGAGACCCATTATGGCTACACCTTC.

This chain joins TRBV28 and TRBJ1-2, with D possibly matching TRBD1 (5 bases). Trimming stripped 7 bases from V and 3 bases from J, with 18 bases between. The CDR3 runs 15 residues. Germline-derived CDR1 and CDR2 are MDHEN and SYDVKM. The CDR3 sequence is CASTPWGDRDYGYTF. The CDR3 DNA reads as TGTGCCAGCACCCCATGGGGGGATCGGGACTATGGCTACACCTTC.

The CDR3: CSVAGQGIAKNIQYF. The CDR3 DNA sequence: TGCAGCGTTGCTGGACAGGGAATAGCCAAAAACATTCAGTACTTC. The chain uses TRBV29-1 and TRBJ2-4, with TRBD1 matching over 8 bases. V dropped 4 bases and J dropped 0; count of bases not matched to a gene: 5. Germline V CDR1 and CDR2: SQVTM, ANQGSEA. CDR3 length equals 15 residues.

The chain combines TRBV7-2 with TRBJ1-2; D perhaps matches TRBD1 (6 bases). The CDR3 is made up of 13 amino acids. Trimming pared 5 bases from V and 4 bases from J, leaving 11 bases between. Germline V CDR1 and CDR2: SGHTA, FQGNSA. CDR3 in amino acids: CASSPGGAYGYTF. DNA for the CDR3: TGTGCCAGCAGCCCGGGGGGGGCCTATGGCTACACCTTC.

The DNA for the CDR3 is TGTGCCAGCAGCTTAGACCAGGGGAAGTTAGGCTACACCTTC. This translates into CASSLDQGKLGYTF. V is TRBV27 and J is TRBJ1-2, with D possibly TRBD1 on 6 matching bases. The CDR3 runs to 14 residues. V dropped 6 bases and J dropped 8 bases, with 19 bases sitting between them. From germline, CDR1 is MNHEY and CDR2 SMNVEV (reference sequence).